The rows below give T cell receptor beta chains drawn from one sample of a study of shared clonotypes between healthy human individuals. TCRdb's table, derived via immunoSEQ multiplex PCR, lists solely in-frame clones and lacks some. The sample yields 2 million to 2.5 million clones, roughly 92% seen once. Sequencing used naive CD4+ T cells from PBMCs. These receptors all come from a man between 18 and 35 years old in good health. Some clones in this sample may be carry-over from other donors' samples. The CDR3 runs from the conserved cysteine through the conserved F or W. D genes are given only for firm matches. Clone size is shown for a subset of rows, as once, few, many or a class of expanded clone.

size	V	D	J	CDR3	DNA
.	TRBV7-9	.	TRBJ2-7	CASSPVPDRSSYEQYF	TGTGCCAGCAGCCCTGTACCTGACAGGAGCTCCTACGAGCAGTACTTC
.	TRBV28	.	TRBJ2-4	CASSPLTGNYDIAKNIQYF	TGTGCCAGCAGTCCTCTAACAGGGAACTACGATATAGCCAAAAACATTCAGTACTTC
.	TRBV7-9	.	TRBJ1-4	CASSLALGRTNEKLFF	TGTGCCAGCAGCTTAGCGTTGGGCCGGACTAATGAAAAACTGTTTTTT
.	TRBV10-3	.	TRBJ1-5	CAIRPTGDQPQHF	TGTGCCATCAGGCCGACAGGAGATCAGCCCCAGCATTTT
.	TRBV28	.	TRBJ1-2	CASSLVSYGYTF	TGTGCCAGCAGCCTTGTTTCCTATGGCTACACCTTC
.	TRBV6-5	.	TRBJ2-2	CASSYGLASGELFF	TGTGCCAGCAGTTACGGCCTAGCTAGCGGGGAGCTGTTTTTT
.	TRBV7-2	.	TRBJ2-3	CASSFYKDTDTQYF	TGTGCCAGCAGCTTTTATAAGGATACGGATACGCAGTATTTT
.	TRBV5-6	.	TRBJ2-7	CASYRGGSGDPTYEQYF	TGTGCCAGCTACCGTGGGGGTAGCGGAGACCCGACCTACGAGCAGTACTTC
.	TRBV18	TRBD1	TRBJ1-5	CASSPVTGAYQPQHF	TGTGCCAGCTCACCAGTGACAGGGGCCTATCAGCCCCAGCATTTT
.	TRBV30	TRBD2	TRBJ2-7	CAWSPGRSYEQYF	TGTGCCTGGTCACCCGGGAGGTCGTACGAGCAGTACTTC
.	TRBV18	.	TRBJ1-1	CASSPQSGRTEAFF	TGTGCCAGCTCACCACAGTCGGGCAGGACTGAAGCTTTCTTT
.	TRBV28	.	TRBJ2-5	CASSGAALETQYF	TGTGCCAGCTCCGGGGCGGCCCTAGAGACCCAGTACTTC
.	TRBV19	TRBD1	TRBJ1-4	CASSNRGRGEKLFF	TGTGCCAGTAGCAACAGGGGACGTGGGGAAAAACTGTTTTTT
.	TRBV27	.	TRBJ2-1	CASTQRAPYSLQFF	TGTGCCAGCACCCAGAGGGCCCCGTACAGTTTACAGTTCTTC
.	TRBV7-2	.	TRBJ1-5	CASSFYGGQPQHF	TGTGCCAGCAGCTTCTATGGGGGTCAGCCCCAGCATTTT
.	TRBV27	.	TRBJ2-7	CASRGRNSRGEQYF	TGTGCCAGCAGGGGGCGGAACAGTCGCGGCGAGCAGTACTTC
.	TRBV7-3	TRBD1	TRBJ1-2	CASSYRTGEGYTF	TGTGCCAGCAGCTATCGGACAGGGGAAGGCTACACCTTC
.	TRBV18	TRBD1	TRBJ1-2	CASSQDRPRANYGYTF	TGTGCCAGCTCCCAGGACAGGCCCCGAGCTAACTATGGCTACACCTTC
.	TRBV10-3	TRBD2	TRBJ2-7	CAISLAGDNYEQYF	TGTGCCATCAGCCTAGCGGGAGACAATTACGAGCAGTACTTC
.	TRBV5-4	.	TRBJ2-7	CASSFRGAYEQYF	TGTGCCAGCAGCTTTCGCGGGGCCTACGAGCAGTACTTC
.	TRBV11-3	TRBD2	TRBJ2-3	CASSRLAGSTDTQYF	TGTGCCAGCAGCCGACTAGCGGGGAGCACAGATACGCAGTATTTT
.	TRBV5-1	.	TRBJ2-1	CASSLTGTYNEQFF	TGCGCCAGCAGCTTGACGGGGACCTACAATGAGCAGTTCTTC
.	TRBV5-1	.	TRBJ2-5	CASSFRLQETQYF	TGCGCCAGCAGCTTCCGTCTTCAAGAGACCCAGTACTTC
.	TRBV9	.	TRBJ2-7	CASSVGGFRGGEQYF	TGTGCCAGCAGCGTAGGAGGATTTAGAGGGGGCGAGCAGTACTTC
once	TRBV2	TRBD1	TRBJ1-1	CASRGGVTEAFF	TGTGCCAGCAGAGGGGGCGTCACTGAAGCTTTCTTT
.	TRBV6-9	TRBD2	TRBJ2-5	CASSLGGWQETQYF	TGTGCCAGCAGTTTGGGGGGGTGGCAAGAGACCCAGTACTTC
.	TRBV6-5	TRBD1	TRBJ2-4	CASSTDGTALQYF	TGTGCCAGCAGTACGGACGGGACAGCATTACAGTACTTC
.	TRBV5-3	TRBD2	TRBJ2-5	CACPNILLAGTETQYF	TGTGCCTGTCCTAACATCCTACTAGCGGGAACAGAGACCCAGTACTTC
.	TRBV7-2	TRBD2	TRBJ2-5	CASSLNSGRGRETQYF	TGTGCCAGCAGCCTTAATAGCGGGAGGGGTCGGGAGACCCAGTACTTC
.	TRBV9	TRBD1	TRBJ1-3	CASSPMGTVSGNTIYF	TGTGCCAGCAGCCCTATGGGGACAGTCTCTGGAAACACCATATATTTT
.	TRBV25-1	.	TRBJ2-5	CASSEIDQETQYF	TGTGCCAGCAGTGAAATTGACCAAGAGACCCAGTACTTC
.	TRBV6-1	.	TRBJ2-7	CASDRDLSYEQYF	TGTGCCAGCGACCGGGACCTATCCTACGAGCAGTACTTC
.	TRBV4-3	.	TRBJ2-7	CASSQEMLGEPYEQYF	TGCGCCAGCAGCCAAGAGATGCTTGGGGAGCCCTACGAGCAGTACTTC
once	TRBV5-1	TRBD1	TRBJ1-1	CASSYRGMNTEAFF	TGCGCCAGCAGCTACAGGGGCATGAACACTGAAGCTTTCTTT
.	TRBV6-6	TRBD1	TRBJ1-4	CASKKGQENEKLFF	TGTGCCAGCAAGAAGGGACAGGAGAATGAAAAACTGTTTTTT
.	TRBV19	.	TRBJ1-4	CASRTRWGDEKLFF	TGTGCCAGTCGAACCAGGTGGGGAGATGAAAAACTGTTTTTT
.	TRBV5-1	.	TRBJ1-1	CASSSQGQDTEAFF	TGCGCCAGCAGCTCCCAGGGGCAGGACACTGAAGCTTTCTTT
.	TRBV2	.	TRBJ1-6	CASYQQRTYSPLHF	TGTGCCAGCTATCAACAGCGGACCTATTCACCCCTCCACTTT
.	TRBV15	.	TRBJ1-5	CATSREGAGSNQPQHF	TGTGCCACCAGCAGAGAGGGGGCAGGTAGCAATCAGCCCCAGCATTTT
.	TRBV10-3	TRBD1	TRBJ1-1	CAISESGTGGWTEAFF	TGTGCCATCAGTGAGTCGGGGACAGGGGGTTGGACTGAAGCTTTCTTT
once	TRBV5-1	TRBD2	TRBJ2-7	CASSPLAGGPYEQYF	TGCGCCAGCAGCCCCTTAGCGGGAGGTCCCTACGAGCAGTACTTC
once	TRBV5-1	.	TRBJ1-2	CASSTDHRDPYGYTF	TGCGCCAGCAGCACAGACCACAGGGACCCCTATGGCTACACCTTC
.	TRBV27	.	TRBJ2-4	CASTPTAALAKNIQYF	TGTGCCAGCACTCCCACTGCGGCCCTAGCCAAAAACATTCAGTACTTC
.	TRBV5-1	TRBD1	TRBJ1-2	CASSWGQGDGYTF	TGCGCCAGCAGCTGGGGACAGGGCGACGGCTACACCTTC
.	TRBV6-4	.	TRBJ1-1	CASKEGAENTEAFF	TGTGCCAGCAAGGAAGGGGCCGAGAACACTGAAGCTTTCTTT
.	TRBV20-1	.	TRBJ2-1	CSARDYNEQFF	TGCAGTGCTAGGGATTACAATGAGCAGTTCTTC
.	TRBV14	.	TRBJ2-6	CASSGSSGANVLTF	TGTGCCAGCAGCGGGAGCTCTGGGGCCAACGTCCTGACTTTC
.	TRBV4-1	.	TRBJ2-7	CASSPLLMTGTYEQYF	TGCGCCAGCAGCCCGTTGTTAATGACAGGAACCTACGAGCAGTACTTC
once	TRBV9	TRBD1	TRBJ2-2	CASSRQGPNTGELFF	TGTGCCAGCAGCCGACAGGGGCCGAACACCGGGGAGCTGTTTTTT
.	TRBV6-6	.	TRBJ1-5	CASTPGGGWGQPQHF	TGTGCCAGCACCCCCGGGGGGGGGTGGGGTCAGCCCCAGCATTTT
.	TRBV2	.	TRBJ1-1	CANHREGWNTEAFF	TGTGCCAATCACCGGGAGGGATGGAACACTGAAGCTTTCTTT
.	TRBV19	TRBD2	TRBJ2-7	CASSIASGSPYEQYF	TGTGCCAGTAGTATAGCTAGCGGGAGTCCCTACGAGCAGTACTTC
.	TRBV6-5	TRBD1	TRBJ2-7	CASRTGGSYEQYF	TGTGCCAGCAGGACAGGGGGCTCCTACGAGCAGTACTTC
.	TRBV27	.	TRBJ2-5	CASKAGGETQYF	TGTGCCAGCAAGGCGGGTGGGGAGACCCAGTACTTC
.	TRBV12-5	.	TRBJ2-1	CASGWGDYREAFF	TGTGCTAGTGGTTGGGGGGATTACAGGGAGGCGTTCTTC
once	TRBV5-1	TRBD2	TRBJ2-1	CASSISSGVTNEQFF	TGCGCCAGCAGCATTTCTAGCGGGGTTACCAATGAGCAGTTCTTC
once	TRBV30	.	TRBJ2-7	CAWSVPWDTIYEQYF	TGTGCCTGGAGTGTACCGTGGGACACCATCTACGAGCAGTACTTC
.	TRBV7-9	.	TRBJ2-7	CASSSQTGTYEQYF	TGTGCCAGCAGCTCTCAGACGGGAACCTACGAGCAGTACTTC